Sequencing of this T cell receptor (beta chain) was carried out in a study of T cells in Graves' hyperthyroidism and ophthalmopathy. Ophthalmopathy patients all had a Clinical Activity Score of at least 3, a NOSPECS grade of at least 4 and disease under 3 months old. Patients having uncontrolled infection, another autoimmune disease, pregnancy or lactation were not included. Fresh peripheral blood, approximately 9.1 ml, was the source of the PBMCs. Germline V gene lookup returns CDR1 SGHRS and CDR2 YFSETQ. V gave up 1 base and J gave up 1 base, with 8 bases separating them. There are 14 residues in the CDR3. Template material for amplifying TCR beta CDR3 regions consisted of RNA transcripts. Using the HTBI primer set, a first-round RT-PCR was run on the TCR CDR3. Via MiXCR, TCRdb re-called the multiplex PCR reads, giving one row per CDR3 protein. This sample carries about 640,000 distinct CDR3 sequences, under 25% of them seen once, and the ten largest clones take 30% to 40%.

Study-wide findings and caveats: Among clonotypes expanded in thyroid above 0.001, most were also found in blood.

This clonotype was found many times. As yet, its antigen is unknown. This TCR was recovered from a man younger than 45 with Graves' ophthalmopathy. Sequencing was performed on blood. The V gene is TRBV5-1, the J gene TRBJ1-1; possible D gene TRBD1, 6 bases. The CDR3 loop is CASSLQGTNTEAFF. CDR3 sequence (DNA): TGCGCCAGCAGCTTGCAGGGGACGAACACTGAAGCTTTCTTT.